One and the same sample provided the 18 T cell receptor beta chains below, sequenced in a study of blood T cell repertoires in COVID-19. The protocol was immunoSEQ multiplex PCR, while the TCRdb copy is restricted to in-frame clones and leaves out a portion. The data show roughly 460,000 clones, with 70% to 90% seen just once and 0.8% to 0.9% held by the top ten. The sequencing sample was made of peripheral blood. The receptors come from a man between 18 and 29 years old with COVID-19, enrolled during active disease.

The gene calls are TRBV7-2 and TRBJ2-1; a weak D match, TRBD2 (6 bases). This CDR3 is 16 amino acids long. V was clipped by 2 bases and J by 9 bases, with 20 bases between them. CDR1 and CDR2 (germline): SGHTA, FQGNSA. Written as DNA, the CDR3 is TGTGCCAGCAGCTTAAGTTCTAGCGCGTCCGAGGGTGAGCAGTTCTTC. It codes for CASSLSSSASEGEQFF.

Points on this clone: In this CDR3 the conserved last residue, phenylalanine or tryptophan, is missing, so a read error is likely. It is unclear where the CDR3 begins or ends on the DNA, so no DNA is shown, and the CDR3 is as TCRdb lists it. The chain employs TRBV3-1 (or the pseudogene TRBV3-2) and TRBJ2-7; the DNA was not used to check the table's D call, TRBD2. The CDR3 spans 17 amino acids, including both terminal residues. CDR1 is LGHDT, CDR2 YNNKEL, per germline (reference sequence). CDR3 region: CASSQGTTSGLRSAVLL.

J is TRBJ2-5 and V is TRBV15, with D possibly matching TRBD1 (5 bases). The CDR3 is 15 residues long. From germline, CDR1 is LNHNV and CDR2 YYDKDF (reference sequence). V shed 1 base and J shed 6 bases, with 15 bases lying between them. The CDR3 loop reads CATSRGGRQLKTQYF. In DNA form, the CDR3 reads TGTGCCACCAGCAGAGGGGGTCGACAGTTGAAGACCCAGTACTTC.

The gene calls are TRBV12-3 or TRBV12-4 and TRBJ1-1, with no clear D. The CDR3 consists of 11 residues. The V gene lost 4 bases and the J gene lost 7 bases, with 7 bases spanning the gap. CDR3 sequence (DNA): TGTGCCAGCAGTTGGCGGGGTGAAGCTTTCTTT. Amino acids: CASSWRGEAFF.

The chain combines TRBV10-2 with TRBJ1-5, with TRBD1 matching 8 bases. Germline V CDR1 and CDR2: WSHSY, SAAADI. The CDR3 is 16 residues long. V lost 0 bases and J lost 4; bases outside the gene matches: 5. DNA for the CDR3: TGCGCCAGCAGTGAGTCGGGTAGACAGGGGAATCAGCCCCAGCATTTT. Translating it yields CASSESGRQGNQPQHF.

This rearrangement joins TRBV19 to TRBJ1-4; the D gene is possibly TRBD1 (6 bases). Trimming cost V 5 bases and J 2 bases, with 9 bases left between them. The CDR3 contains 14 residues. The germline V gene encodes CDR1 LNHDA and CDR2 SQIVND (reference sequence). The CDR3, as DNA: TGTGCCAGTAGTCAGGGGCCTACTAATGAAAAACTGTTTTTT. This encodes CASSQGPTNEKLFF.

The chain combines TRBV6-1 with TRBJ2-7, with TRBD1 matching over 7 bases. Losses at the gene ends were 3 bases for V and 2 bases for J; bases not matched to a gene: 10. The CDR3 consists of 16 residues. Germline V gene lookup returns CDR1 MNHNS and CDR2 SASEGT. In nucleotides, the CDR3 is TGTGCCAGCAGTGACGGGATACAGGGGTCAGCCTACGAGCAGTACTTC. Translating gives CASSDGIQGSAYEQYF.

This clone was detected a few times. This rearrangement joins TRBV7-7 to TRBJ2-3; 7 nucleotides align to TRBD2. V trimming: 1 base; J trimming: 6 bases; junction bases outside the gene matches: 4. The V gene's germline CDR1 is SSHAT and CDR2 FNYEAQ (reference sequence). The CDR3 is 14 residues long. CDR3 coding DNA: TGTGCCAGCAGCTTAGGGGGGGGAGTGGATACGCAGTATTTT. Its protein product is CASSLGGGVDTQYF.

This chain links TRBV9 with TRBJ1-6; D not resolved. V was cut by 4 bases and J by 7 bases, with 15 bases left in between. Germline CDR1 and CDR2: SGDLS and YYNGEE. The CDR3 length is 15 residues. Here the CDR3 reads CASSLQPINNSPLHF. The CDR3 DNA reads TGTGCCAGCAGCTTACAGCCGATAAACAATTCACCCCTCCACTTT.

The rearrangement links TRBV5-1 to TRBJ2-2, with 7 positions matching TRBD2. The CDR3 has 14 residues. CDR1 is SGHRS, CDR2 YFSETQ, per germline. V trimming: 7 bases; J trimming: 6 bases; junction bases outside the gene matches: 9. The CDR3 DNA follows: TGCGCCAGCCGACCGGGAGGCGTCGCCGGGGAGCTGTTTTTT. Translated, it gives CASRPGGVAGELFF.

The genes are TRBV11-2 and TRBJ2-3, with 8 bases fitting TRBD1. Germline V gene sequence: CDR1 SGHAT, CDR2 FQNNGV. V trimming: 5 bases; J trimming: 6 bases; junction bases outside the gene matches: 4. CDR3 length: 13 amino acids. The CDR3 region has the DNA TGTGCCAGCAGCCCCACAGGGGGGGATACGCAGTATTTT. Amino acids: CASSPTGGDTQYF.

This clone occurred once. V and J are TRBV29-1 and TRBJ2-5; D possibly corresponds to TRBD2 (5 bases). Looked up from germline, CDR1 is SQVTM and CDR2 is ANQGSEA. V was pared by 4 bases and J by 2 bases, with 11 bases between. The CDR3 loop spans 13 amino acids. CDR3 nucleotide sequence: TGCAGCGTTGGTATAGCGAGGCAAGAGACCCAGTACTTC. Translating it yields CSVGIARQETQYF.

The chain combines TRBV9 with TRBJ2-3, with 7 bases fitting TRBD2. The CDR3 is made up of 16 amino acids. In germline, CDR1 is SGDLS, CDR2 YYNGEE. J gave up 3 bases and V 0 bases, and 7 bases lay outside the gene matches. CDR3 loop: CASSVGASGLTDTQYF. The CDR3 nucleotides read TGTGCCAGCAGCGTAGGAGCTAGCGGATTAACAGATACGCAGTATTTT.

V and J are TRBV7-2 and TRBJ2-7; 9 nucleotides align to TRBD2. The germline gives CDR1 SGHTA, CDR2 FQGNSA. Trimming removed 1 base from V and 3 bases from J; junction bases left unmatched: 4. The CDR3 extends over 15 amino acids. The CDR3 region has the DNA TGTGCCAGCAGCTTAGTAATAGCGGGGGACTACGAGCAGTACTTC. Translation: CASSLVIAGDYEQYF.

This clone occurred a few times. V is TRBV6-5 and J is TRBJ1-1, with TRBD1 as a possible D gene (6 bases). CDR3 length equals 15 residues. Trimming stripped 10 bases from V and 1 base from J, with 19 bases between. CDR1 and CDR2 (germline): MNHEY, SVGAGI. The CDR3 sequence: CATWGRGAGNTEAFF. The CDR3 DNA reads TGTGCCACCTGGGGGAGGGGGGCCGGGAACACTGAAGCTTTCTTT.

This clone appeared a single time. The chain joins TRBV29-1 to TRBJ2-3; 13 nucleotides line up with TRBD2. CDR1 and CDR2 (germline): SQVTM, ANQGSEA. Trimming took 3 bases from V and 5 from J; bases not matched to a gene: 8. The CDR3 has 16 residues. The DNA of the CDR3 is TGCAGCGTTGATCCCTGGACTAGCGGGAGAGGAGATACGCAGTATTTT. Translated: CSVDPWTSGRGDTQYF.

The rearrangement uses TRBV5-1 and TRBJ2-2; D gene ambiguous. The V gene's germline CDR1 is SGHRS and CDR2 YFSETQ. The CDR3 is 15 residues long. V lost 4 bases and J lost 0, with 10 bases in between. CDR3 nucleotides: TGCGCCAGCAGCCCCTGGGCCCCGAACACCGGGGAGCTGTTTTTT. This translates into CASSPWAPNTGELFF.

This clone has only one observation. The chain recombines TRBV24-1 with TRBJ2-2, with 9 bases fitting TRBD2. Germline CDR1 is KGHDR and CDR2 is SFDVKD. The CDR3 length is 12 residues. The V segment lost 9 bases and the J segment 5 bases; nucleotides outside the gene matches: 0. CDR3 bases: TGTGCCACCCTAGCGGGAACCGGGGAGCTGTTTTTT. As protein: CATLAGTGELFF.